The 25 T cell receptor beta chains presented below share a single source sample, sequenced in a study of CD8+CD57+ T cells in acquired aplastic anemia. According to the study, genomic DNA was the template for TCR beta VDJ and CDR3 profiling. Each CDR3 protein gets one entry after TCRdb re-called the reads with MiXCR. Of about 80,000 distinct CDR3 sequences in the sample, 40% to 55% were seen once. Sequencing was carried out using sorted CD4+, CD8+, or CD8+CD57+ T cells (not recorded which) from PBMCs. Source of these receptors: a human donor in good health, serving as a control.

V and J are TRBV10-3 and TRBJ2-7; TRBD1 agrees at 9 bases. The CDR3 extends over 14 amino acids. Trimming at V came to 6 bases and at J to 3 bases, leaving 6 bases not matched to a gene. Germline V gene data show CDR1 as ENHRY and CDR2 as SYGVKD. Here the CDR3 DNA reads TGTGCCATCAGACGGGACAGGGAATTCTACGAGCAGTACTTC. It codes for CAIRRDREFYEQYF.

As for this clonotype: With a much larger clone just one base away, this may be a read error. J is TRBJ1-1 and V is TRBV29-1; D is unclear. The V end lost 7 bases, the J end lost 4 bases, and 13 bases lay between the germline ends. The CDR3 consists of 12 residues. CDR1 is SQVTM, CDR2 ANQGSEA, per germline. The CDR3 coding sequence is TGCAGCGCCGGAGCCATGAGCACTGAAGCTTTCTTT. It yields the protein CSAGAMSTEAFF.

The chain recombines TRBV2 with TRBJ1-1, with TRBD1 matching 11 bases. With V trimmed by 4 bases and J by 4 bases, 2 bases remained unmatched. Germline V CDR1 and CDR2: SNHLY, FYNNEI. CDR3 length: 14 amino acids. CDR3 residues: CASSGTGGVTEAFF. The CDR3 region has the DNA TGTGCCAGCAGTGGGACAGGGGGCGTCACTGAAGCTTTCTTT.

In this sample, this clonotype turned up many times. This chain uses TRBV2 with TRBJ2-3; 9 bases are shared with TRBD1. Germline-derived CDR1 and CDR2 are SNHLY and FYNNEI. This CDR3 contains 15 residues. V lost 11 bases to trimming and J lost 2 bases; unmatched junction nucleotides: 11. The CDR3 nucleotides are TGTGCCGGGGGGGGGGGACAGGGCTCCACAGATACGCAGTATTTT. Translating it yields CAGGGGQGSTDTQYF.

In this sample, this clonotype turned up many times. The chain couples TRBV13 to TRBJ2-7; D gene unclear. Trimming left V 0 bases short and J 2 bases short, with 8 bases between. Germline CDR1 reads PRHDT; CDR2 reads FYEKMQ (reference sequence). This CDR3 spans 14 amino acids. Here the CDR3 DNA reads TGTGCCAGCAGCTTAGGCCGCGCTCCCTACGAGCAGTACTTC. This sequence encodes CASSLGRAPYEQYF. Supplemented by reference TRBV13 and TRBJ2-7, the full variable domain reads AAGVIQSPRHLIKEKRETATLKCYPIPRHDTVYWYQQGPGQDPQFLISFYEKMQSDKGSIPDRFSAQQFSDYHSELNMSSLELGDSALYFCASSLGRAPYEQYFGPGTRLTVT.

In this sample, this clonotype turned up many times. The CDR3 region has the DNA TGTGCCAGCGGGGCGGGAACTGATACGCAGTATTTT. Protein sequence: CASGAGTDTQYF. The chain joins TRBV11-3 to TRBJ2-3, with D possibly TRBD2 on 6 matching bases. The germline V gene has CDR1 SGHNT and CDR2 YENEEA. Trimming shortened V by 8 bases and J by 6 bases, and 12 bases separated the two germline ends. CDR3 length equals 12 residues.

The genes are TRBV13 and TRBJ2-7; D may be TRBD1 or TRBD2 (6 bases each). With 3 bases removed from V and 5 bases from J, the gap between germline ends came to 11 bases. Germline-derived CDR1 and CDR2 are PRHDT and FYEKMQ (reference sequence). CDR3 length: 13 residues. The DNA for the CDR3 is TGTGCCAGCAGCTTGGGGGGACACAACGAGCAGTACTTC. Amino acids: CASSLGGHNEQYF.

A remark on this clonotype: The junction and the germline gene differ at one end; a read error may be behind it. This chain connects TRBV7-3 to TRBJ2-3, with D unresolved. There are 13 residues in the CDR3. Germline V gene lookup returns CDR1 SGHTA and CDR2 FQGTGA. In DNA form, the CDR3 reads TGTGCCAGCAGCCCTTATCTCACAGACACGCAGTATTTT. Protein: CASSPYLTDTQYF.

Only a few counts were recorded for this clonotype. J is TRBJ1-1 and V is TRBV19, with D maybe TRBD1 (6 bases). Germline V gene lookup returns CDR1 LNHDA and CDR2 SQIVND (reference sequence). This CDR3 is 15 amino acids long. V lost 0 bases and J lost 4, with 12 bases in between. The CDR3 bases are TGTGCCAGTAGTATAGATAGGGGGGAGGGCACTGAAGCTTTCTTT. It translates to CASSIDRGEGTEAFF.

This clonotype was counted ten times or more. The chain has TRBV15 and TRBJ1-3, with a possible D match to TRBD1 (5 bases). V dropped 0 bases and J dropped 0 bases, with 9 bases sitting between them. Germline V gene lookup returns CDR1 LNHNV and CDR2 YYDKDF (reference sequence). The CDR3 is 16 amino acids. CDR3 in amino acids: CATSREGGISGNTIYF. CDR3 coding DNA: TGTGCCACCAGCAGAGAGGGGGGAATCTCTGGAAACACCATATATTTT.

The table lists this clonotype with many counts. The chain uses TRBV2 and TRBJ1-1; 10 bases align to TRBD1. Germline trimming cut 7 bases from V and 1 base from J; bases unmatched to any gene: 6. CDR3 length: 15 amino acids. CDR1 and CDR2 from the germline V gene are SNHLY and FYNNEI. CDR3 sequence reads: CASKGQGNQNTEAFF. The CDR3 region has the DNA TGTGCCAGCAAGGGACAGGGGAATCAGAACACTGAAGCTTTCTTT.

This clonotype was observed a few times. A clone one base away is much larger, so this may be a read error. V is TRBV2 and J is TRBJ1-4; no clear D gene. CDR3 size: 14 residues. Germline values: CDR1 SNHLY, CDR2 FYNNEI. Trimming shortened V by 4 bases and J by 7 bases, and 13 bases separated the two germline ends. The CDR3 DNA is TGTGCCAGCAGTGCTAAGAGGCAAGGTGAAAAACTGTTTTTT. Translation: CASSAKRQGEKLFF.

The chain combines TRBV15 with TRBJ1-2; D perhaps matches TRBD1 (5 bases). Between the trimmed V and J ends, which lost 8 bases and 4 bases, there was a span of 23 bases. Germline CDR1 LNHNV, CDR2 YYDKDF (reference sequence). The CDR3 covers 16 residues. CDR3 bases: TGTGCCACCTCTCCGACTAGGGGCGAAGAGGGCTATGGCTACACCTTC. This sequence encodes CATSPTRGEEGYGYTF.

Comments on this clonotype: One base away lies a much larger clone, so this may be a sequencing read error. The J gene is TRBJ2-3, the V gene TRBV11-1, with D possibly being TRBD1 (6 bases). This CDR3 is built from 15 residues. CDR1 and CDR2 (germline): SGHAT, FQDESV (reference sequence). In DNA form, the CDR3 reads TGTGCCAGCGGCTTAGGTGGGGGCGCGGGAGATACGCAGTATTTT. Translation: CASGLGGGAGDTQYF.

The V and J genes are TRBV2 and TRBJ1-2, with unresolved D. The germline V gene has CDR1 SNHLY and CDR2 FYNNEI. The V and J ends lost 4 bases and 4 bases respectively, with 13 bases between them. CDR3 length: 14 residues. The CDR3 sequence: CASSGRSGRYGYTF. For the CDR3, the DNA is TGTGCCAGCAGTGGGAGGTCAGGTCGCTATGGCTACACCTTC.

The chain employs TRBV2 and TRBJ1-1; tentatively, D is TRBD1 (5 bases). The CDR3 length is 15 residues. Trimming removed 3 bases at V and 1 base at J, with 12 bases between. CDR1 and CDR2 from the germline V gene are SNHLY and FYNNEI. The CDR3, as DNA: TGTGCCAGCAGTGATGCCTGGGGGGGGAACACTGAAGCTTTCTTT. Translating it yields CASSDAWGGNTEAFF.

The chain has TRBV15 and TRBJ1-2; 8 bases align to TRBD1. This CDR3 is built from 14 residues. V lost 3 bases to trimming and J lost 7 bases; unmatched junction nucleotides: 7. Germline-derived CDR1 and CDR2 are LNHNV and YYDKDF (reference sequence). The chain's CDR3 is CATSRDRVLVGYTF. The CDR3 nucleotides are TGTGCCACCAGCAGGGACAGGGTCCTCGTTGGCTACACCTTC. Variable domain in full (rest from reference TRBV15 and TRBJ1-2): DAMVIQNPRYQVTQFGKPVTLSCSQTLNHNVMYWYQQKSSQAPKLLFHYYDKDFNNEADTPDNFQSRRPNTSFCFLDIRSPGLGDTAMYLCATSRDRVLVGYTFGSGTRLTVV.

Here the CDR3 DNA reads TGTGCCAGGCCCTGTCACACTGAAGCTTTCTTT. As protein: CARPCHTEAFF. J is TRBJ1-1 and V is TRBV10-3, with unresolved D. The CDR3 has 11 amino acids. V was shortened by 10 bases and J by 3 bases, with 9 bases between the two germline ends. Per germline, CDR1 ENHRY and CDR2 SYGVKD.

This clonotype was counted only a few times. This sequence joins TRBV20-1 and TRBJ2-2; D not certain. V was shortened by 3 bases and J by 0 bases, with 11 bases between the two germline ends. The CDR3 is made up of 15 amino acids. From germline, CDR1 is DFQATT and CDR2 SNEGSKA (reference sequence). CDR3 in amino acids: CSASPGPTNTGELFF. Here the CDR3 DNA reads TGCAGTGCTAGTCCCGGGCCGACGAACACCGGGGAGCTGTTTTTT.

This clonotype was seen at least ten times. The chain joins TRBV25-1 to TRBJ2-7; 7 nucleotides line up with TRBD1. The CDR3 covers 13 residues. V lost 7 bases to trimming and J lost 3 bases; unmatched junction nucleotides: 6. Germline V gene data show CDR1 as MGHDK and CDR2 as SYGVNS. The CDR3 loop is CASIGGQFYEQYF. The CDR3, as DNA: TGTGCCAGCATTGGGGGACAGTTCTACGAGCAGTACTTC.

This clonotype was detected ten times or more. V and J are TRBV5-1 and TRBJ2-7; the D call may be TRBD1 or TRBD2 (5 bases each). This CDR3 region has 13 residues. In germline, CDR1 is SGHRS, CDR2 YFSETQ. V shed 0 bases and J shed 8 bases, with 12 bases lying between them. CDR3 DNA: TGCGCCAGCAGCTTGGGACAGACTACGCAGCAGTACTTC. Translated: CASSLGQTTQQYF.

V and J are TRBV20-1 and TRBJ2-3, with 7 bases matching TRBD2. CDR3 length: 13 residues. Germline CDR1 reads DFQATT; CDR2 reads SNEGSKA (reference sequence). V trimming: 7 bases; J trimming: 4 bases; junction bases outside the gene matches: 8. The CDR3 DNA is TGCAGTGGCGTTCGGGGAGGGCCAGATACGCAGTATTTT. The encoded protein is CSGVRGGPDTQYF.

In its sample, this clonotype was seen once. The chain is built from TRBV7-9 and TRBJ1-2; TRBD1 aligns across 7 bases. This CDR3 spans 14 amino acids. CDR1 and CDR2 from the germline V gene are SEHNR and FQNEAQ (reference sequence). V gave up 5 bases and J gave up 9 bases; unmatched junction bases: 12. For the CDR3, the DNA is TGTGCCAGCAGCCTGAGTGACAGGGTTGGACGCTACACCTTC. It translates to CASSLSDRVGRYTF.

In this sample, this clonotype turned up many times. The chain joins TRBV7-2 to TRBJ1-2; D not resolved. The V and J ends lost 3 bases and 4 bases respectively, with 9 bases between them. This CDR3 is 13 amino acids long. CDR1 and CDR2 from the germline V gene are SGHTA and FQGNSA. DNA of the CDR3: TGTGCCAGCAGCTTCGGGGAGACCTATGGCTACACCTTC. Translated, it gives CASSFGETYGYTF.

The chain recombines TRBV5-8 with TRBJ2-7; no reliable D call. The CDR3 loop spans 13 amino acids. CDR1 is SGHTS, CDR2 YDEGEE, per germline. The V end lost 5 bases, the J end lost 4 bases, and 13 bases lay between the germline ends. The CDR3 DNA reads TGTGCCAGCAGGTTACGCAGCGTATACGAGCAGTACTTC. Its protein product is CASRLRSVYEQYF.